The 14 T cell receptor beta chains presented below share a single source sample, sequenced in a study of blood T cells in healthy people across ages. A sample-barcoded 5' primer and a J-beta primer mix were used in a second PCR of roughly 6 to 11 cycles. MiXCR, run by TCRdb on the 5' RACE reads, gives a single entry per CDR3 protein. The sample shows around 1.5 million distinct CDR3 sequences, about 43% of them seen only once. The sequenced sample was blood. The receptor set was obtained from a woman between 18 and 29 years old in good health.

The chain has TRBV27 and TRBJ1-1; D call uncertain. CDR3 length: 14 residues. Germline V gene lookup returns CDR1 MNHEY and CDR2 SMNVEV (reference sequence). Trimming took off 4 bases at V and 1 base at J, with 10 bases between the two ends. The DNA of the CDR3 is TGTGCCAGCAGTTCCCACAACAGGAACACTGAAGCTTTCTTT. Protein sequence: CASSSHNRNTEAFF.

The sample holds a few counts of this clonotype. This chain uses TRBV20-1 with TRBJ2-7; 9 bases are a match to TRBD2. The J segment lost 5 bases and the V segment lost 4 bases, leaving 9 bases of the junction unmatched. This CDR3 is 14 amino acids long. Germline V gene lookup returns CDR1 DFQATT and CDR2 SNEGSKA (reference sequence). CDR3 DNA: TGCAGTGCTAAGAAAGCGGGGGGTAGGAACGAGCAGTACTTC. It encodes CSAKKAGGRNEQYF.

The rearrangement uses TRBV12-3 or TRBV12-4 and TRBJ2-1; 8 bases match TRBD2. The CDR3 has 16 residues. J was trimmed by 3 bases and V by 4 bases; bases with no gene match: 8. CDR3 DNA sequence: TGTGCCAGCAGTTCCCCCGGGACTAGAGTCTACAATGAGCAGTTCTTC. Amino acid sequence: CASSSPGTRVYNEQFF.

V is TRBV20-1 and J is TRBJ2-2, with TRBD2 matching 16 bases. The CDR3 sequence is 17 residues long. Germline V gives CDR1 DFQATT, CDR2 SNEGSKA (reference sequence). V lost 3 bases, J lost 3 bases, and 4 bases stayed unmatched. The DNA for the CDR3 is TGCAGTGCTAGGGGACTAGCGGGGGGGACGTACACCGGGGAGCTGTTTTTT. Translating gives CSARGLAGGTYTGELFF.

The rearrangement joins TRBV7-2 to TRBJ2-7, with a possible D match to TRBD2 (7 bases). V was clipped by 5 bases and J by 0 bases, with 14 bases between them. CDR3 size: 15 residues. The germline V gene has CDR1 SGHTA and CDR2 FQGNSA. The CDR3 is CASSVGGVVSYEQYF. CDR3 DNA: TGTGCCAGCAGCGTAGGGGGGGTAGTCTCCTACGAGCAGTACTTC.

The chain combines TRBV29-1 with TRBJ2-7; D gene ambiguous. Trimming left V 0 bases short and J 10 bases short, with 13 bases between. The V gene's germline CDR1 is SQVTM and CDR2 ANQGSEA. The CDR3 is 12 amino acids. DNA of the CDR3: TGCAGCGTTGAAGATCCGGCAGAGGTCCAGTACTTC. Translated, it gives CSVEDPAEVQYF.

This clonotype has only a few counts. CDR3: CASSEVGASTGELFF. CDR3 DNA: TGTGCCAGCAGTGAGGTGGGGGCGAGCACCGGGGAGCTGTTTTTT. The chain recombines TRBV2 with TRBJ2-2; D possibly corresponds to TRBD1 (6 bases). V was cut by 3 bases and J by 4 bases, with 12 bases left in between. In germline, CDR1 is SNHLY, CDR2 FYNNEI. CDR3 length: 15 amino acids.

The chain has TRBV28 and TRBJ1-4; the D is unclear. V was trimmed by 5 bases and J by 0 bases, leaving 10 bases between them. The germline CDR1 and CDR2 sequences are MDHEN and SYDVKM. This CDR3 spans 15 amino acids. The CDR3 bases are TGTGCCAGCAGTAGCCAACTTGCAACTAATGAAAAACTGTTTTTT. It codes for CASSSQLATNEKLFF. Complete variable domain (other parts from reference TRBV28 and TRBJ1-4): DVKVTQSSRYLVKRTGEKVFLECVQDMDHENMFWYRQDPGLGLRLIYFSYDVKMKEKGDIPEGYSVSREKKERFSLILESASTNQTSMYLCASSSQLATNEKLFFGSGTQLSVL.

The chain has TRBV6-5 and TRBJ2-2, with 7 bases fitting TRBD1. Germline assignment: CDR1 MNHEY and CDR2 SVGAGI. This CDR3 is built from 16 residues. Trimming took 6 bases from V and 4 from J; bases not matched to a gene: 11. The CDR3 DNA reads as TGTGCCAGCAGATACCGAGACAGGGAAGGCACCGGGGAGCTGTTTTTT. Residues: CASRYRDREGTGELFF.

The chain has TRBV2 and TRBJ2-5; D may correspond to TRBD1 or TRBD2 (5 bases each). The J call is in doubt because the DNA end fits TRBJ2-7 better. Germline assignment: CDR1 SNHLY and CDR2 FYNNEI. This CDR3 contains 14 residues. DNA of the CDR3: TGTGCCAGCAGTGATGGGGACGAAGCCTACGAGCAGTACTTC. As protein: CASSDGDEAYEQYF.

This clonotype appeared a few times. The chain carries TRBV5-5 and TRBJ2-1; 11 bases are a match to TRBD2. The trim removed 4 bases at V and 4 bases at J, leaving 7 bases unmatched. In germline, CDR1 is SGHKS, CDR2 YYEKEE (reference sequence). The CDR3 covers 16 residues. The CDR3 reads CASSLAGGLQYNEQFF. The CDR3 DNA follows: TGTGCCAGCAGCCTAGCGGGGGGCCTTCAGTACAATGAGCAGTTCTTC.

The rearrangement joins TRBV4-1 to TRBJ2-5, with 7 bases aligning to TRBD2. Germline CDR1 reads MGHRA; CDR2 reads YSYEKL. J lost 6 bases, V lost 0 bases, and 7 bases had no gene match. This CDR3 spans 15 amino acids. The CDR3 is CASSQESSGGQTQYF. DNA for the CDR3: TGCGCCAGCAGCCAAGAATCTAGCGGTGGGCAGACCCAGTACTTC.

V usage is TRBV29-1 and J usage is TRBJ2-1, with D possibly matching TRBD1 (5 bases). The CDR3 totals 14 residues. The V end lost 7 bases, the J end lost 4 bases, and 17 bases lay between the germline ends. Germline CDR1 is SQVTM and CDR2 is ANQGSEA. In DNA form, the CDR3 reads TGCAGCGCTCTACTCCCACAGGAGTACAATGAGCAGTTCTTC. Translation gives CSALLPQEYNEQFF.

This clonotype came up a few times. The chain recombines TRBV20-1 with TRBJ2-5, with D perhaps TRBD2 (6 bases). The germline CDR1 and CDR2 sequences are DFQATT and SNEGSKA (reference sequence). The germline V and J ends were trimmed by 6 bases and 5 bases, with 25 bases remaining between them. The CDR3 length is 16 residues. The CDR3, as DNA: TGCAGTGCGCGCGAGCGGGTCGGAAAGATTACGGAGACCCAGTACTTC. Protein sequence: CSARERVGKITETQYF.